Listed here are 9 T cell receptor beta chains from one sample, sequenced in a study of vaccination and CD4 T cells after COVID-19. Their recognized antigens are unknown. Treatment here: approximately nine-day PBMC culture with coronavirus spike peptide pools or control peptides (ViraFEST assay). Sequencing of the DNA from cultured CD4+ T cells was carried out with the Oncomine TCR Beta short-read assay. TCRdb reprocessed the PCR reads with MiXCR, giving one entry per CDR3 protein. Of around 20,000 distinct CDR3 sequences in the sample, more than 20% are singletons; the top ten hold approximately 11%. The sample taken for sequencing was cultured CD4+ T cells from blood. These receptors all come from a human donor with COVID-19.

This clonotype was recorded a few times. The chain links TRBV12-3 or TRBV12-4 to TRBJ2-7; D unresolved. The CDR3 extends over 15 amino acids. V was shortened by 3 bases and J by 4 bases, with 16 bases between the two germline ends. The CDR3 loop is CASSFLQLQSYEQYF. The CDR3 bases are TGTGCCAGCAGTTTCCTACAGCTCCAAAGTTACGAGCAGTACTTC.

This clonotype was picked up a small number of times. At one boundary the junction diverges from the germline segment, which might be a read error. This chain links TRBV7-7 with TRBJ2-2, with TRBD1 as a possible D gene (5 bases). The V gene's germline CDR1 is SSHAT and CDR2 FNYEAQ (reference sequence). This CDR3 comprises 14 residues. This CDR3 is CASSLADNPGELFF. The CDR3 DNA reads TGTGCTAGCAGCCTCGCGGACAATCCCGGGGAGCTGTTTTTT.

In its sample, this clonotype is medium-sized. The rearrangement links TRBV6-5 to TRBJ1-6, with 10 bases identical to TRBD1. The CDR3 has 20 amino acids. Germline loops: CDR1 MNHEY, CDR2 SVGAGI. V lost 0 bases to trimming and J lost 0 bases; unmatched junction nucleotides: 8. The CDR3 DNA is TGTGCCAGCAGTTACTCAACGGGACAGGGGTCCTCCTCCTATAATTCACCCCTCCACTTT. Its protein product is CASSYSTGQGSSSYNSPLHF.

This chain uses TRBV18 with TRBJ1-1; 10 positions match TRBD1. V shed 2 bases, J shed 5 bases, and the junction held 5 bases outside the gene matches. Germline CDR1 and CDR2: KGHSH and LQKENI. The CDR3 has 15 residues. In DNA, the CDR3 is TGTGCCAGCTCACCAAGACAGGGGGCCGGGACTGAAGCTTTCTTT. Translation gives CASSPRQGAGTEAFF.

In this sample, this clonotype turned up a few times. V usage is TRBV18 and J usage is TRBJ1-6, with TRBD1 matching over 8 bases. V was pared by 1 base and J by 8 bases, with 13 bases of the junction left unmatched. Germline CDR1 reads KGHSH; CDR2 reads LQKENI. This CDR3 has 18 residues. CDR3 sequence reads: CASSPLPRTGQGDSPLHF. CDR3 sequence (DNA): TGTGCCAGCTCACCACTACCCCGGACAGGGCAGGGCGATTCACCCCTCCACTTT. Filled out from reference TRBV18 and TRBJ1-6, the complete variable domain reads NAGVMQNPRHLVRRRGQEARLRCSPMKGHSHVYWYRQLPEEGLKFMVYLQKENIIDESGMPKERFSAEFPKEGPSILRIQQVVRGDSAAYFCASSPLPRTGQGDSPLHFGNGTRLTVT.

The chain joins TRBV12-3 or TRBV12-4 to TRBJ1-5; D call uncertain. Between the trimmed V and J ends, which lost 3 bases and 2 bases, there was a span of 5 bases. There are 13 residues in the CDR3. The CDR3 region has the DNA TGTGCCAGCAGTTTTCTCGGCAATCAGCCCCAGCATTTT. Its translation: CASSFLGNQPQHF.

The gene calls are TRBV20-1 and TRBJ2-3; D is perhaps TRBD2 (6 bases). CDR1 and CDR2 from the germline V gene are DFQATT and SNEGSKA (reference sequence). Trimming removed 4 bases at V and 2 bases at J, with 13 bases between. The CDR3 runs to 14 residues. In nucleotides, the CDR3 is TGCAGTGCTATAAGCGCGGGGACCACAGATACGCAGTATTTT. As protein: CSAISAGTTDTQYF.

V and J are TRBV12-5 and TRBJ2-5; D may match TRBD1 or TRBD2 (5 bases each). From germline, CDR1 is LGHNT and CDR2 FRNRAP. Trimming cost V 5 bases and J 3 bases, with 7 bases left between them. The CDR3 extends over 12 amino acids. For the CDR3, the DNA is TGTGCTAGTGGTCGAGGGGAAGAGACCCAGTACTTC. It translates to CASGRGEETQYF.

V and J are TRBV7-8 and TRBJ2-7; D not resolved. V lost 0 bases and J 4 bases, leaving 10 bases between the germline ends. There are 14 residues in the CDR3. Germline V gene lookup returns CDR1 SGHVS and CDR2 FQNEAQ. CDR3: CASSLAANMYEQYF. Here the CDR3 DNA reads TGTGCCAGCAGCTTAGCCGCTAATATGTACGAGCAGTACTTC.